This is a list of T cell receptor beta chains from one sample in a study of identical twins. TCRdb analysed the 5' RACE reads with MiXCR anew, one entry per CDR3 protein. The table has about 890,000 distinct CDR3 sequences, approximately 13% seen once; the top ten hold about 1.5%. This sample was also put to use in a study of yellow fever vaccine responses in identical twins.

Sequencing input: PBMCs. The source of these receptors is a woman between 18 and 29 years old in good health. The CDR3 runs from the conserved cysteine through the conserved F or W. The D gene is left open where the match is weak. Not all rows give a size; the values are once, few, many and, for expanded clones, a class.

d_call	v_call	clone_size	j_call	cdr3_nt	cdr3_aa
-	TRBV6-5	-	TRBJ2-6	TGTGCCAGCAGTTACTCGATGGGGGTCAATCCTGGGGCCAACGTCCTGACTTTC	CASSYSMGVNPGANVLTF
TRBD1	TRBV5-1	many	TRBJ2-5	TGCGCCAGCAGCCGCGGGACAGGGGAAGAGACCCAGTACTTC	CASSRGTGEETQYF
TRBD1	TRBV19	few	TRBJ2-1	TGTGCCAGTAGTGACAGGGGCGGGCAGTTCTTC	CASSDRGGQFF
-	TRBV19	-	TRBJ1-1	TGTGCCAGTAGTATCAACCGGAACACTGAAGCTTTCTTT	CASSINRNTEAFF
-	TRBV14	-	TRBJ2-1	TGTGCCAGCAGCCAAGTGAGGGAGTTTCGCAATGAGCAGTTCTTC	CASSQVREFRNEQFF
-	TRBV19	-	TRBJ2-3	TGTGCCAGTGGGGCTGGCAGCACAGATACGCAGTATTTT	CASGAGSTDTQYF
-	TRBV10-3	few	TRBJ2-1	TGTGCCATCAGTGAAGGGATTGTCTACAATGAGCAGTTCTTC	CAISEGIVYNEQFF
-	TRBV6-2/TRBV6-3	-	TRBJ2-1	TGTGCCAGCAGTCGACATTTCTACAATGAGCAGTTCTTC	CASSRHFYNEQFF
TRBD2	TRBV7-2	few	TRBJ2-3	TGTGCCAGCAGCCACAGCGGGACTACCACGCAGTATTTT	CASSHSGTTTQYF
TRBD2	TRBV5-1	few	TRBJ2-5	TGCGCCAGCAGCTCGGGGGTAGCGGGAGCGGAGACCCAGTACTTC	CASSSGVAGAETQYF
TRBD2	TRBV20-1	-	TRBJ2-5	TGCAGTGCTGGGTTCGTCCTAGCGGGGGCGGAGACCCAGTACTTC	CSAGFVLAGAETQYF
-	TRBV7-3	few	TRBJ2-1	TGTGCCAGCAGCGACCCTGGGGGTTGGAATGAGCAGTTCTTC	CASSDPGGWNEQFF
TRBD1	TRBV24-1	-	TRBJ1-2	TGTGCCACCAGTGACCGAGGACAGGGCCGGGGCTACACCTTC	CATSDRGQGRGYTF
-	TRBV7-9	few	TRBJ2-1	TGTGCCAGCAGAGCGATAAGCGGAACCCTAAACAATGAGCAGTTCTTC	CASRAISGTLNNEQFF
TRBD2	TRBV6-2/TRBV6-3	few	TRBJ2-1	TGTGCCAGCAGCTTTAGCGGGAGGGGGAGTGAGCAGTTCTTC	CASSFSGRGSEQFF
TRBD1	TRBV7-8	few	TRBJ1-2	TGTGCCAGCAGCTTACGTCCCCCGAGGACAGGGGATTATGGCTACACCTTC	CASSLRPPRTGDYGYTF
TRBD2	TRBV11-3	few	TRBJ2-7	TGTGCCAGCAGCTTAGCTCTTAGCGGGGTCTACGAGCAGTACTTC	CASSLALSGVYEQYF
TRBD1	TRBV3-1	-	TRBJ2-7	TGTGCCAGCAGCCAGGACAGGAGTGGTCTCGAGCAGTACTTC	CASSQDRSGLEQYF
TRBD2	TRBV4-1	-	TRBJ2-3	TGCGCCAGCAGCCAAGTCGATGGGACTAGCGGGGGGGCCACAGATACGCAGTATTTT	CASSQVDGTSGGATDTQYF
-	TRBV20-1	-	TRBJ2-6	TGCAGTGCTCCCACGGGTGGGCGCTCTGGGGCCAACGTCCTGACTTTC	CSAPTGGRSGANVLTF
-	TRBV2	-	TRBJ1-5	TGTGCCAGCAGTGAACAGGTTAGCAATCAGCCCCAGCATTTT	CASSEQVSNQPQHF
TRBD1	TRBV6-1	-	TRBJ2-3	TGTGCCAGCAGTCCCATGGGGGGACAGGGGACCACAGATACGCAGTATTTT	CASSPMGGQGTTDTQYF
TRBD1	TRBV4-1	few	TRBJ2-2	TGCGCCAGCAGCCAGTCCCCTCCCGGGACAGGGGGCGGCGGACCGAACACCGGGGAGCTGTTTTTT	CASSQSPPGTGGGGPNTGELFF
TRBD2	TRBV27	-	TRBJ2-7	TGTGCCAGCAGTTCCGGATCCGGGACTAACGAGCAGTACTTC	CASSSGSGTNEQYF
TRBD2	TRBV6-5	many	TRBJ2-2	TGTGCCAGCAGTTACGGGCGGGAGTACACCGGGGAGCTGTTTTTT	CASSYGREYTGELFF
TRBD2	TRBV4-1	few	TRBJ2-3	TGCGCCAGCAGCACCGACGGGGGGGGGACTAGCACAGATACGCAGTATTTT	CASSTDGGGTSTDTQYF
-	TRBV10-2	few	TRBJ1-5	TGCGCCAGCACGGATTATAGCAATCAGCCCCAGCATTTT	CASTDYSNQPQHF
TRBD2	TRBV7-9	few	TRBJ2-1	TGTGCCAGCTGGGGGGCGGGAGGGCCGGGGAATGAGCAGTTCTTC	CASWGAGGPGNEQFF
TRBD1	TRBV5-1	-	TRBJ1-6	TGCGCCAGCAGCTTGGGGACAGGATTGAGCTCCTATAATTCACCCCTCCACTTT	CASSLGTGLSSYNSPLHF
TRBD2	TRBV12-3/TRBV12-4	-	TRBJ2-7	TGTGCCAGCAGTATATCGGGAGGGCCTCTCTACGAGCAGTACTTC	CASSISGGPLYEQYF
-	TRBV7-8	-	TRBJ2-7	TGTGCCAGCAGCTCAGGGGCGGGGACTACGTACGAGCAGTACTTC	CASSSGAGTTYEQYF
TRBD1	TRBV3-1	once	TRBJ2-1	TGTGCCTCCACCCAGCCAGGGGGCGTTCGGGATGAGCAGTTCTTC	CASTQPGGVRDEQFF
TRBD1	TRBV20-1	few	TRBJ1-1	TGCAGTGCGGGACAGGGGGTAGGGAACACTGAAGCTTTCTTT	CSAGQGVGNTEAFF
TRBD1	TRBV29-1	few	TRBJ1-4	TGCAGCGTTGAAGCGGAAACAGGGGGTGAAAAACTGTTTTTT	CSVEAETGGEKLFF
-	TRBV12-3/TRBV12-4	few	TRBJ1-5	TGTGCCAGCAGTGACCTGGGGAGACAGGGCAATCAGCCCCAGCATTTT	CASSDLGRQGNQPQHF
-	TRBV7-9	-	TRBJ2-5	TGTGCCAGCAGCTTAGGATGGCTCCCCGGGGAAGAGACCCAGTACTTC	CASSLGWLPGEETQYF
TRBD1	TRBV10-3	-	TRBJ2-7	TGTGCCATCAGTGGTCCCGGGACAGGGACCTACGAGCAGTACTTC	CAISGPGTGTYEQYF
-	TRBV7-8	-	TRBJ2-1	TGTGCCAGCAGCTTAGGTGAATTCGGTGGCTCCTACAATGAGCAGTTCTTC	CASSLGEFGGSYNEQFF
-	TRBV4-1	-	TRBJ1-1	TGCGCCAGCACACGGGAGGGAAGCGGTACTGAAGCTTTCTTT	CASTREGSGTEAFF
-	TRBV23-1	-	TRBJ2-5	TGCGCCAGCAGTCATTCACCGGCTAATCAAGAGACCCAGTACTTC	CASSHSPANQETQYF
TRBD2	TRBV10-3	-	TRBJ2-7	TGTGCCATCAGTGAGTCTAGCGGGAGTGCCTACGAGCAGTACTTC	CAISESSGSAYEQYF
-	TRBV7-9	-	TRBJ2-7	TGTGCCAGCAGTTTTTCCGACAGGCGCCCCCTCGAGCAGTACTTC	CASSFSDRRPLEQYF
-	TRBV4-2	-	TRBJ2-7	TGTGCCAGCAGCCAAGAGGGGTTAGGGGCCTACGAGCAGTACTTC	CASSQEGLGAYEQYF
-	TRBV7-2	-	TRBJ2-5	TGTGCCAGCAGCACGTTAGGGACACCCCAAGAGACCCAGTACTTC	CASSTLGTPQETQYF
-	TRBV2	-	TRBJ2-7	TGTGCCAGCAGTCAGGTCCTAGGTGGAGGGGGCGAGCAGTACTTC	CASSQVLGGGGEQYF
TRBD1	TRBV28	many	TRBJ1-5	TGTGCCACAAATGGACAGGAGGGTCAGCCCCAGCATTTT	CATNGQEGQPQHF
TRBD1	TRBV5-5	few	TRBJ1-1	TGTGCCAGCAGCGTGAGTTGGGGACAGGGAAGTACTGAAGCTTTCTTT	CASSVSWGQGSTEAFF
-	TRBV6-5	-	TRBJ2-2	TGTGCCAGCAGTTACTCAGTTTCCACCGGGGAGCTGTTTTTT	CASSYSVSTGELFF